This TCR beta chain is drawn from a study of monozygotic twins with inflammatory bowel disease. Per germline, CDR1 SGHDT and CDR2 YYEEEE. CDR3 length equals 22 residues. Blood was drawn at 2.5 ml per donor. Nested amplification of TCRalpha and TCRbeta cDNA involved two PCRs of around 16 and 10 cycles. Reprocessing the 5' RACE reads, TCRdb reports a single entry for every CDR3 protein and omits DNA. This sample's table has around 380,000 distinct CDR3 sequences. The TCR comes from a human donor with ulcerative colitis or Crohn's disease, or a healthy co-twin of an affected twin (not recorded which). The specimen sequenced was blood. The V and J genes are TRBV5-6 and TRBJ2-2; TCRdb proposes TRBD1, but this gene call is untestable without DNA. Here the CDR3 reads CARDTKGHPPIYGTINTGELFF.